This record concerns one T cell receptor beta chain sequence. This sample was taken from a study of prognosis after radiotherapy for stage I lung cancer. Multiplex PCR, run in two rounds, amplified TCR beta CDR3 from genomic DNA. Used in first-round PCR were primers specific to each TRBV and TRBJ gene. From the multiplex PCR reads, TCRdb called clonotypes with MiXCR, one entry per CDR3 protein. The table shows nearly 25,000 distinct CDR3 sequences, with 30% to 45% occurring only once. Source: PBMCs, taken before or after stereotactic body radiation therapy (not recorded which). This TCR came from a donor older than 45 with non-small cell lung cancer.

The CDR3 nucleotides are TGCAGTGCTAGTTCGGGGTATGGCTACACCTTC. Its protein product is CSASSGYGYTF. The chain is built from TRBV20-1 and TRBJ1-2; D call uncertain. The CDR3 covers 11 residues. Germline CDR1 and CDR2: DFQATT and SNEGSKA (reference sequence). The germline V and J ends were trimmed by 3 bases and 5 bases, with 7 bases remaining between them.